The next 24 T cell receptor beta chains were all read from a single sample in a study of cytomegalovirus exposure and HLA in healthy donors (dated by TCRdb to 2017 to 2019). The method behind the library was the immunoSEQ multiplex PCR assay. A mixture of 60 forward primers for TCR Vbeta segments and 13 reverse primers for TCR Jbeta segments was used in the multiplex PCR. Not all clones reach the TCRdb copy of this immuneACCESS table, which keeps in-frame sequences only. Checked studies attribute under half of the gap to unresolved V genes and leave the rest unexplained. For this sample the table gives roughly 110,000 clones, of which roughly 71% were detected only once. The ten largest clonotypes hold approximately 2.8% of the sample. Sequencing was done on a sample of PBMCs. Source of these receptors: a male donor in good health and CMV-seropositive.

As regards this clone: An end of the junction does not agree with germline; a read error may underlie this. The chain employs TRBV12-5 and TRBJ2-4; 10 bases agree with TRBD1. There are 13 residues in the CDR3. The germline CDR1 and CDR2 sequences are LGHNT and FRNRAP. DNA of the CDR3: TGTGCTAGTGGTTTGCCAGACAGGGGGCTGAAGGACTTC. Translation gives CASGLPDRGLKDF.

This chain's CDR3 is CASTGGSGTEAFF. For the CDR3, the DNA is TGTGCCAGCACTGGGGGTAGCGGCACTGAAGCTTTCTTT. The rearrangement links TRBV6-5 to TRBJ1-1, with a tentative D call TRBD1 (5 bases). V was trimmed by 7 bases and J by 4 bases, leaving 13 bases between them. The CDR3 covers 13 residues. Germline values: CDR1 MNHEY, CDR2 SVGAGI.

J is TRBJ2-7 and V is TRBV27; 11 bases line up with TRBD2. The V gene's germline CDR1 is MNHEY and CDR2 SMNVEV (reference sequence). V lost 2 bases to trimming and J lost 1 base; unmatched junction nucleotides: 1. This CDR3 is built from 15 residues. The DNA of the CDR3 is TGTGCCAGCAGTTTACTAGCGGGAGGTTCCTACGAGCAGTACTTC. It codes for CASSLLAGGSYEQYF.

This chain connects TRBV25-1 to TRBJ1-2, with 10 bases fitting TRBD1. Per germline, CDR1 MGHDK and CDR2 SYGVNS. V lost 5 bases, J lost 3 bases, and 12 bases stayed unmatched. This CDR3 region has 17 residues. CDR3 bases: TGTGCCAGCAGTTACTTGGACAGGGGGAATTGTGACTATGGCTACACCTTC. This codes for CASSYLDRGNCDYGYTF.

V is TRBV6-5 and J is TRBJ1-4; no definite D call. V lost 2 bases and J 0 bases, leaving 10 bases between the germline ends. The germline V gene encodes CDR1 MNHEY and CDR2 SVGAGI. The CDR3 length is 16 residues. DNA of the CDR3: TGTGCCAGCAGTTACGGTTCAACTGCAACTAATGAAAAACTGTTTTTT. Protein sequence: CASSYGSTATNEKLFF.

As concerns this clone: The junction does not match germline at one end; this may be a read error. The chain links TRBV6-1 to TRBJ1-5, with D possibly being TRBD1 (5 bases). Germline V lookup: CDR1 MNHNS, CDR2 SASEGT. The length of the CDR3 is 14 residues. The CDR3 region has the DNA TGTGCCAGCAGTGAATGGGGGGTCGATCAGCCCCAGAATTTT. Translated, it gives CASSEWGVDQPQNF.

This sequence joins TRBV28 and TRBJ1-1, with a possible D match to TRBD1 (5 bases). Germline V gives CDR1 MDHEN, CDR2 SYDVKM. The CDR3 spans 13 residues. Trimming pared 5 bases from V and 1 base from J, leaving 8 bases between. The CDR3 DNA reads as TGTGCCAGCAGTCGACAGTCGAACACTGAAGCTTTCTTT. Translating it yields CASSRQSNTEAFF. Complete variable domain (other parts from reference TRBV28 and TRBJ1-1): DVKVTQSSRYLVKRTGEKVFLECVQDMDHENMFWYRQDPGLGLRLIYFSYDVKMKEKGDIPEGYSVSREKKERFSLILESASTNQTSMYLCASSRQSNTEAFFGQGTRLTVV.

V is TRBV7-9 and J is TRBJ1-2; 10 nucleotides agree with TRBD1. CDR1 SEHNR and CDR2 FQNEAQ come from the germline V gene (reference sequence). The V and J ends lost 10 bases and 3 bases, in that order; junction bases with no gene match: 14. This CDR3 has 16 residues. Here the CDR3 DNA reads TGTGCCACCGCGGTGGGACAGGGGTTGTTGGACTATGGCTACACCTTC. Residues: CATAVGQGLLDYGYTF.

The chain combines TRBV2 with TRBJ2-7, with D perhaps matching TRBD1 (6 bases). The V end lost 7 bases, the J end lost 0 bases, and 16 bases lay between the germline ends. CDR1 is SNHLY, CDR2 FYNNEI, per germline. This CDR3 is 15 amino acids long. In nucleotides, the CDR3 is TGTGCCAGCATATCAGGGGTGCGGGTCTCCTACGAGCAGTACTTC. Its protein is CASISGVRVSYEQYF.

The rearrangement joins TRBV18 to TRBJ1-1, with D maybe TRBD1 (6 bases). The V and J ends lost 4 bases and 4 bases respectively, with 10 bases between them. This CDR3 has 13 residues. Germline CDR1 reads KGHSH; CDR2 reads LQKENI. The CDR3 nucleotides are TGTGCCAGCTCACAGGACAGCCTCACTGAAGCTTTCTTT. It translates to CASSQDSLTEAFF.

The J gene is TRBJ2-7, the V gene TRBV5-6; D not resolved. CDR3 size: 15 residues. V lost 6 bases, J lost 0 bases, and 16 bases lay in between. The germline gives CDR1 SGHDT, CDR2 YYEEEE. CDR3 region: CASTPLSSTSYEQYF. CDR3 bases: TGTGCCAGCACCCCGCTGAGCTCAACCTCCTACGAGCAGTACTTC.

The CDR3 DNA sequence: TGTGCCAGCAGCCCGGGACACTCTGGAAACACCATATATTTT. Translating it yields CASSPGHSGNTIYF. The V and J genes are TRBV14 and TRBJ1-3; perhaps TRBD1 as D (6 bases). V lost 4 bases to trimming and J lost 0 bases, with 7 bases between them. The CDR3 is 14 amino acids. The germline V gene has CDR1 SGHDN and CDR2 FVKESK.

J is TRBJ2-1 and V is TRBV5-6; 9 nucleotides line up with TRBD1. This CDR3 is 16 amino acids long. The V gene's germline CDR1 is SGHDT and CDR2 YYEEEE. Unmatched junction bases numbered 7, after V lost 0 bases and J lost 6 bases. CDR3 DNA sequence: TGTGCCAGCAGCTTGGAGGGGACAGGGATCTTCAATGAGCAGTTCTTC. It encodes CASSLEGTGIFNEQFF.

J is TRBJ1-6 and V is TRBV5-4; 7 positions match TRBD1. The CDR3 consists of 16 residues. Per germline, CDR1 SGHNT and CDR2 YYREEE (reference sequence). J was trimmed by 5 bases and V by 4 bases; bases with no gene match: 9. The CDR3 coding sequence is TGTGCCAGCAGCCTGTACAGGGGAGTGAATAATTCACCCCTCCACTTT. This gives the protein CASSLYRGVNNSPLHF.

By sample fraction, this clone is medium-sized. The chain employs TRBV6-6 and TRBJ1-1, with D maybe TRBD1 (5 bases). This CDR3 has 14 residues. Germline CDR1 reads MNHNY; CDR2 reads SVGAGI (reference sequence). V gave up 6 bases and J gave up 3 bases, with 14 bases separating them. The DNA for the CDR3 is TGTGCCAGCAGCCGAGGGGAGGAAGACACTGAAGCTTTCTTT. It yields the protein CASSRGEEDTEAFF.

This chain joins TRBV18 and TRBJ2-3; tentatively, D is TRBD2 (5 bases). This CDR3 contains 14 residues. Looked up from germline, CDR1 is KGHSH and CDR2 is LQKENI. V lost 4 bases, J lost 2 bases, and 10 bases lay in between. This chain's CDR3 is CASSRRAVTDTQYF. For the CDR3, the DNA is TGTGCCAGCTCACGGCGGGCAGTCACAGATACGCAGTATTTT.

The V and J genes are TRBV18 and TRBJ1-1, with 10 bases matching TRBD1. Germline CDR1 and CDR2: KGHSH and LQKENI. The CDR3 has 15 amino acids. Losses at the gene ends were 6 bases for V and 1 base for J; bases not matched to a gene: 5. Here the CDR3 reads CASSLGTGANTEAFF. Here the CDR3 DNA reads TGTGCCAGCTCTTTGGGGACAGGGGCGAACACTGAAGCTTTCTTT.

This clone was picked up one time. V gene TRBV7-2 combines with J gene TRBJ2-7; possible D gene TRBD2, 6 bases. This CDR3 is 15 amino acids long. Trimming shortened V by 0 bases and J by 5 bases, and 14 bases separated the two germline ends. Germline CDR1 is SGHTA and CDR2 is FQGNSA. CDR3 sequence: CASSLAGRELDEQYF. In nucleotides, the CDR3 is TGTGCCAGCAGCTTAGCCGGACGGGAGTTGGACGAGCAGTACTTC.

The CDR3 bases are TGTGCCAGCAGCTCTGGGACACAACACAGCCCGTACTTC. Protein: CASSSGTQHSPYF. This chain uses TRBV7-2 with TRBJ2-4; a possible D gene is TRBD1 (6 bases). The CDR3 covers 13 residues. Germline CDR1 and CDR2: SGHTA and FQGNSA. V dropped 4 bases and J dropped 15 bases, with 19 bases sitting between them.

This chain uses TRBV7-9 with TRBJ2-3; D is uncertain. The CDR3 contains 13 residues. With 5 bases removed from V and 1 base from J, the gap between germline ends came to 7 bases. Germline values: CDR1 SEHNR, CDR2 FQNEAQ (reference sequence). The chain's CDR3 is CASSERGTDTQYF. DNA of the CDR3: TGTGCCAGCAGCGAGCGTGGCACAGATACGCAGTATTTT.

V and J are TRBV25-1 and TRBJ2-7; D is uncertain. The CDR3 contains 15 residues. Deletions cut 3 bases from V and 4 bases from J, with 16 bases between. Germline V gene lookup returns CDR1 MGHDK and CDR2 SYGVNS. CDR3 residues: CASSDHSMGYYEQYF. The CDR3 DNA follows: TGTGCCAGCAGTGATCACTCAATGGGCTATTACGAGCAGTACTTC.

The chain carries TRBV7-6 and TRBJ2-2; no reliable D call. Germline values: CDR1 SGHVS, CDR2 FNYEAQ. This CDR3 region has 15 residues. The ends were cut back, 2 bases at V and 5 bases at J, with 12 bases in the middle. CDR3 region: CASSLNTASTGELFF. The DNA of the CDR3 is TGTGCCAGCAGCTTAAATACTGCGAGTACCGGGGAGCTGTTTTTT.

The V and J genes are TRBV29-1 and TRBJ2-7; 11 bases line up with TRBD1. The V gene's germline CDR1 is SQVTM and CDR2 ANQGSEA. V dropped 4 bases and J dropped 1; count of bases not matched to a gene: 6. The CDR3 sequence is 15 residues long. The CDR3 spells CSVASGTGGSYEQYF. In nucleotides, the CDR3 is TGCAGCGTTGCGTCTGGGACAGGGGGATCCTACGAGCAGTACTTC.

The V call is TRBV18, the J call TRBJ2-5; D is unresolved. Trimming took off 0 bases at V and 5 bases at J, with 7 bases between the two ends. CDR1 is KGHSH and CDR2 is LQKENI in the germline V gene. This CDR3 is 13 amino acids long. CDR3 sequence reads: CASSPPVAETQYF. As DNA, the CDR3 is TGTGCCAGCTCACCACCGGTTGCGGAGACCCAGTACTTC.